This T cell receptor beta chain emerged from a study of blood T cell repertoires in COVID-19. Looking at the study overall: Some COVID-19 samples were acute and others convalescent; all came from the United States, Italy and Spain. PBMCs, B-cell-depleted T cells, or T cells were the source of the cDNA or gDNA that made up the material.

CDR3 length: 17 amino acids. V lost 3 bases and J lost 3; bases outside the gene matches: 12. Germline-derived CDR1 and CDR2 are MGHDK and SYGVNS. As handled by the study authors: Counts of nucleated cells, estimated from reference gene primer amplification, were obtained. TCRdb keeps only in-frame clones here, not all; method: immunoSEQ multiplex PCR. The D gene and trimming were derived from the DNA, and the V and J assignments and clone size from that table. The profile covers around 110,000 clones, with just over 90% appearing a single time and 1.8% taken by the ten largest. Sequenced input: peripheral blood. This sequence originates from a human donor with active COVID-19. The donor label of this sample is uncertain. The V gene is TRBV25-1, the J gene TRBJ2-3, with TRBD1 matching over 7 bases. The CDR3 coding sequence is TGTGCCAGCAGTGACCCGCGACAGGGTGAAGGAACAGATACGCAGTATTTT. Translating it yields CASSDPRQGEGTDTQYF.